This TCR beta chain was found in a study of blood T cell repertoires in COVID-19. Overall study: T cells, B-cell-depleted T cells, or PBMCs supplied cDNA or gDNA.

Sequencing used immunoSEQ multiplex PCR; TCRdb keeps in-frame clones, though not all of them. Of fewer than 15,000 clones listed, approximately 92% are singletons. The V gene's germline CDR1 is GTSNPN and CDR2 SVGIG (reference sequence). This CDR3 spans 13 amino acids. V was clipped by 3 bases and J by 6 bases, with 12 bases between them. The sequenced sample consisted of peripheral blood. The V and J genes are TRBV30 and TRBJ1-5, with a tentative D call TRBD1 (5 bases). The sequence derives from a human donor with active COVID-19. The donor label of this sample is uncertain. The CDR3 sequence is CAWSPGGSQPQHF. The CDR3 nucleotides are TGTGCCTGGAGCCCCGGGGGTAGTCAGCCCCAGCATTTT.